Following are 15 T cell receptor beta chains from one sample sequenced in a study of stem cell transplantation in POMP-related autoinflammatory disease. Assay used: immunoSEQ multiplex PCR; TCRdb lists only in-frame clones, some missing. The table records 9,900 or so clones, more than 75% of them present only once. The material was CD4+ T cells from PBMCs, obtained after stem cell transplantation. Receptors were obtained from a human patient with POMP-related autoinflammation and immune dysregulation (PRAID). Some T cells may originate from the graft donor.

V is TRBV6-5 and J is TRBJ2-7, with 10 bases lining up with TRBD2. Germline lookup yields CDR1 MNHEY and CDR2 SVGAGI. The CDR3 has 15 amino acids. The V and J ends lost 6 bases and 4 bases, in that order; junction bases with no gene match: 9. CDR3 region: CASSPRTSGPYEQYF. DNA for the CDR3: TGTGCCAGCAGCCCCAGGACTAGCGGCCCTTACGAGCAGTACTTC.

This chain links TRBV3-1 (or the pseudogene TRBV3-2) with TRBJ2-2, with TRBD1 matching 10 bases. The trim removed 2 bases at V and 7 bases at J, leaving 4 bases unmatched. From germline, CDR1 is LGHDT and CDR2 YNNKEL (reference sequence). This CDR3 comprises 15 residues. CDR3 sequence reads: CASSQRDRGGGELFF. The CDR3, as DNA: TGTGCCAGCAGCCAACGGGACAGGGGTGGCGGGGAGCTGTTTTTT.

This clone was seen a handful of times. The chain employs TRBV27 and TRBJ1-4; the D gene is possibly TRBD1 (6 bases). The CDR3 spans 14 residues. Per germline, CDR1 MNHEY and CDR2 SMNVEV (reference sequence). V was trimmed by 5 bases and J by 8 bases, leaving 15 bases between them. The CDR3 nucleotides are TGTGCCAGCAGTCGATGGGGGCGTAACGAAAAACTGTTTTTT. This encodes CASSRWGRNEKLFF. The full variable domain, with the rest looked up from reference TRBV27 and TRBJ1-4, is EAQVTQNPRYLITVTGKKLTVTCSQNMNHEYMSWYRQDPGLGLRQIYYSMNVEVTDKGDVPEGYKVSRKEKRNFPLILESPSPNQTSLYFCASSRWGRNEKLFFGSGTQLSVL.

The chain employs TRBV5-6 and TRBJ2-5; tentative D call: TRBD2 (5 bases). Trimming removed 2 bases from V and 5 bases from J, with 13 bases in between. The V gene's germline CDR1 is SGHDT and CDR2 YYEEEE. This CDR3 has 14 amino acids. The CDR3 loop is CASSFSGSGETQYF. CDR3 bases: TGTGCCAGCAGCTTCTCGGGGTCTGGGGAGACCCAGTACTTC.

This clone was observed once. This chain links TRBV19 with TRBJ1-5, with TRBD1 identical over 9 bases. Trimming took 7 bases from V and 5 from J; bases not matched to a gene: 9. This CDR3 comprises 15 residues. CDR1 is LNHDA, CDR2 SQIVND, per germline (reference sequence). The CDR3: CASTRDRDLYQPQHF. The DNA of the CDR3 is TGTGCCAGTACCCGGGACAGGGATTTGTATCAGCCCCAGCATTTT.

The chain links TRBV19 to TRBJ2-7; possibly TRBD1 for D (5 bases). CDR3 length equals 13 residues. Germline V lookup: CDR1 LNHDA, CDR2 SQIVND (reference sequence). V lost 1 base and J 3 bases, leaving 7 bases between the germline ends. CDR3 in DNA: TGTGCCAGTAGTATAGGGACAAACTACGAGCAGTACTTC. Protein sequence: CASSIGTNYEQYF.

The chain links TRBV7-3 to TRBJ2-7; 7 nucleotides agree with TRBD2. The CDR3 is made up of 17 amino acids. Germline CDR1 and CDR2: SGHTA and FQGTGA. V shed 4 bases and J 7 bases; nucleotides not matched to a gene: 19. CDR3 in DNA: TGTGCCAGCAGCTCCTCTAGCGGACACGCAACACTACGGGAGCAGTACTTC. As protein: CASSSSSGHATLREQYF.

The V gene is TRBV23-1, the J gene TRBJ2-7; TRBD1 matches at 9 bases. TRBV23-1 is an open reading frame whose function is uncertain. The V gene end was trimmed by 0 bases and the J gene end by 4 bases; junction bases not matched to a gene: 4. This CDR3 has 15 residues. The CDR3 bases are TGCGCCAGCAGTCAATCGGGACAGGGAGGTTACGAGCAGTACTTC. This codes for CASSQSGQGGYEQYF.

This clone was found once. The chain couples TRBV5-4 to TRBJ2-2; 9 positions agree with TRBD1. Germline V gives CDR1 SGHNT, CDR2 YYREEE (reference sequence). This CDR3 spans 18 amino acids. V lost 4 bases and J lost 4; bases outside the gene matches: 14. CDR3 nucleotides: TGTGCCAGCAGCCCCTCTAGGGACAGGGCTTGGGGCACCGGGGAGCTGTTTTTT. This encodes CASSPSRDRAWGTGELFF.

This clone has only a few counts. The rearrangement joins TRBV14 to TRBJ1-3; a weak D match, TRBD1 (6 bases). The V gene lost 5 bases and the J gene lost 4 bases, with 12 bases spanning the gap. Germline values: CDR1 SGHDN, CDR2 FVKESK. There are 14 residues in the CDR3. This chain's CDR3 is CASSGGLSGNTIYF. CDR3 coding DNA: TGTGCCAGCAGCGGGGGCTTGAGCGGAAACACCATATATTTT.

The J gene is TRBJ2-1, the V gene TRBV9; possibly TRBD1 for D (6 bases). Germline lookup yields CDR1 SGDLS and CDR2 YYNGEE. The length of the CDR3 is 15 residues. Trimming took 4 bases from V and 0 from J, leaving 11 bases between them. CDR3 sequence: CASSRQGSSYNEQFF. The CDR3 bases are TGTGCCAGCAGCCGTCAGGGGAGCTCCTACAATGAGCAGTTCTTC.

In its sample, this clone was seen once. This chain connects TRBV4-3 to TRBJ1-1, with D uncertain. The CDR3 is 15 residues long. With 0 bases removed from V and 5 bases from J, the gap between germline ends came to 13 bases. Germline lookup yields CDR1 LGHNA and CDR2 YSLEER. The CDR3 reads CASSQDIPVGTEAFF. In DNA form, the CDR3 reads TGCGCCAGCAGCCAAGATATTCCTGTAGGGACTGAAGCTTTCTTT.

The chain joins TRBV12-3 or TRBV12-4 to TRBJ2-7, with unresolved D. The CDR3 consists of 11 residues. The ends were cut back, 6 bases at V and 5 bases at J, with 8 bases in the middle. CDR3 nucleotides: TGTGCCAGCAGCCTCAAGGACGAGCAGTACTTC. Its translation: CASSLKDEQYF.

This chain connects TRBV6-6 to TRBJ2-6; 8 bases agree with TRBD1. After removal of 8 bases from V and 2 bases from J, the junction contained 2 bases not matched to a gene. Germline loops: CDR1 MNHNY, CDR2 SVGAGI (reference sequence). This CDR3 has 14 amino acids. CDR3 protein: CASLDRAGANVLTF. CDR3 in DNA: TGTGCCAGCCTGGACAGGGCTGGGGCCAACGTCCTGACTTTC.

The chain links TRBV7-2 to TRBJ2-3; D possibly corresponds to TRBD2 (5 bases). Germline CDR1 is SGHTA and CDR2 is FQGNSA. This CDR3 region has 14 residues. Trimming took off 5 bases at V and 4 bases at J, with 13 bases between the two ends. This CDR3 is CASSPSRAPDTQYF. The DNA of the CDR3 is TGTGCCAGCAGCCCCTCGAGGGCTCCAGATACGCAGTATTTT.